The entry below gives a single T cell receptor beta chain sequence along with its context. TCRdb's table, derived via immunoSEQ multiplex PCR, lists solely in-frame clones and lacks some. In the table there are over 150,000 clones, roughly 85% of which are singletons. V was pared by 1 base and J by 4 bases, with 4 bases between. The CDR3 is made up of 12 amino acids. CDR1 LGHNT and CDR2 FRNRAP come from the germline V gene. The source of the sample is a study of blood T cell repertoires in COVID-19. Study-level background: PBMCs, B-cell-depleted T cells, or T cells provided the cDNA or gDNA that made up the material.

Sequenced input: PBMCs or T cells enriched from blood (not recorded which). The origin of this receptor is a man aged 35-49 years who had recovered from COVID-19. The chain is built from TRBV12-5 and TRBJ1-2, with D unresolved. Written as DNA, the CDR3 is TGTGCTAGTGGTTTGGGGGCCTATGGCTACACCTTC. This gives the protein CASGLGAYGYTF.